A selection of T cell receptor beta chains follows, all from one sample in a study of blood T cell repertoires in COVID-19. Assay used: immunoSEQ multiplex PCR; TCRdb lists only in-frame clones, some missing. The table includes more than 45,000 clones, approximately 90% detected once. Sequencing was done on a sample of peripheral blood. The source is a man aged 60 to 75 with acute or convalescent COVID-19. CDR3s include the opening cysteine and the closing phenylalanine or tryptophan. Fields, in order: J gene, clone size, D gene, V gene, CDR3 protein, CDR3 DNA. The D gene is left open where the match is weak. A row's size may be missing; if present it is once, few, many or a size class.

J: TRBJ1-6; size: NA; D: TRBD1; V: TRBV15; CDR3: CATSRDQNRGRSYNSPLHF; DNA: TGTGCCACCAGCAGAGACCAGAACAGGGGACGCTCCTATAATTCACCCCTCCACTTT
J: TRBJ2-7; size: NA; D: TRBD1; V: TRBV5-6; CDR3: CASSGGQERAPYEQYF; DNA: TGTGCCAGCAGCGGGGGACAGGAAAGGGCCCCCTACGAGCAGTACTTC
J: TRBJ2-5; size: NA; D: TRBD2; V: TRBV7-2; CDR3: CASSLAAGAGGPRETQYF; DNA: TGTGCCAGCAGCTTAGCGGCCGGAGCGGGAGGGCCTAGAGAGACCCAGTACTTC
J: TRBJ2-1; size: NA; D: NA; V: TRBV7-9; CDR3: CASSSKTVYNEQFF; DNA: TGTGCCAGCAGCTCAAAGACAGTCTACAATGAGCAGTTCTTC
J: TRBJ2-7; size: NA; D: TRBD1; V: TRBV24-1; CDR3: CATSAAGTGLLEQYF; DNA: TGTGCCACCAGTGCCGCCGGGACAGGACTCTTGGAGCAGTACTTC
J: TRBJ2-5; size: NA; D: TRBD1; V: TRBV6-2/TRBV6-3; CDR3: CASSPGQGRETQYF; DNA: TGTGCCAGCAGTCCGGGACAGGGAAGAGAGACCCAGTACTTC
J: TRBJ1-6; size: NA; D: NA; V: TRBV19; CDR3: CASSISLNSPLHF; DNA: TGTGCCAGTAGTATTTCCTTGAATTCACCCCTCCACTTT
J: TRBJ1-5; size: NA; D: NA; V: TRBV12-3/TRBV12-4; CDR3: CASQAVNQPQHF; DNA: TGTGCCAGCCAGGCAGTCAATCAGCCCCAGCATTTT
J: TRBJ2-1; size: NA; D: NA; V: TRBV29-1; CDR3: CSVERVDEQFF; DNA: TGCAGCGTAGAACGGGTGGATGAGCAGTTCTTC
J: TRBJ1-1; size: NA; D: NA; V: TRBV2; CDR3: CASAEGGHGKGAEAFF; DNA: TGTGCCAGCGCTGAGGGGGGGCATGGGAAGGGCGCTGAAGCTTTCTTT
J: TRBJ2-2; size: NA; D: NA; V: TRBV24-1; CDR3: CATSDFHPGAGWTGELFF; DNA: TGTGCCACCAGTGATTTCCATCCTGGAGCAGGGTGGACCGGGGAGCTGTTTTTT
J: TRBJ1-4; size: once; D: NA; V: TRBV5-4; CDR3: CASSFGGTRGEKLFF; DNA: TGTGCCAGCAGCTTCGGCGGGACCCGAGGGGAAAAACTGTTTTTT
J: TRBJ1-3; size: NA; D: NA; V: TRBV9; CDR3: CASSVGIDFPLLNTIYF; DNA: TGTGCCAGCAGCGTAGGAATAGATTTCCCGCTCTTGAACACCATATATTTT
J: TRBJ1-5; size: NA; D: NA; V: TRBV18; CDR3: CASRTDNSNQPQHF; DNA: TGTGCCAGCCGGACGGACAATAGCAATCAGCCCCAGCATTTT
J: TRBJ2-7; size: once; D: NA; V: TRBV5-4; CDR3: CASSLIGKTYEQYF; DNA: TGTGCCAGCAGCTTGATCGGGAAAACCTACGAGCAGTACTTC
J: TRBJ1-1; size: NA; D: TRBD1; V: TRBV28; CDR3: CASSLRTGRAFF; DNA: TGTGCCAGCAGTCTACGGACAGGGCGAGCTTTCTTT
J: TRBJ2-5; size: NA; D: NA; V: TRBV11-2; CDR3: CASSLDLRGQETQYF; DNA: TGTGCCAGCAGCTTAGATCTAAGGGGACAAGAGACCCAGTACTTC
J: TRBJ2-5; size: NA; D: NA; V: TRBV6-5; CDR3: CASSYYGGRETQYF; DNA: TGTGCCAGCAGTTACTATGGGGGCCGGGAGACCCAGTACTTC
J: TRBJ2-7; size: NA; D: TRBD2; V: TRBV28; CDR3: CASSLWPRGGSEQYF; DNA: TGTGCCAGCAGTTTATGGCCCCGGGGAGGGAGCGAGCAGTACTTC
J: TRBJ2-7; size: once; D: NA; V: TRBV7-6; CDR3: CASSELAREQYF; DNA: TGTGCCAGCAGTGAGCTAGCCAGGGAGCAGTACTTC
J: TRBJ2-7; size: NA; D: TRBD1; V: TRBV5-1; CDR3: CASSLAGQWYEQYF; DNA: TGCGCCAGCAGCTTGGCGGGACAGTGGTACGAGCAGTACTTC
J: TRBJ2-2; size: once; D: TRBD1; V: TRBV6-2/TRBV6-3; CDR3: CASSYGTGGGRRRTGELFF; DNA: TGTGCCAGCAGTTACGGGACAGGGGGGGGACGACGGAGGACCGGGGAGCTGTTTTTT
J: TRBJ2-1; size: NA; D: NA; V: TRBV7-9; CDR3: CASSFTYNEQFF; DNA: TGTGCCAGCAGCTTTACCTACAATGAGCAGTTCTTC
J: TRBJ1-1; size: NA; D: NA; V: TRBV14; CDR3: CASSQVGRGRTEAFF; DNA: TGTGCCAGCAGCCAAGTCGGCAGGGGACGCACTGAAGCTTTCTTT
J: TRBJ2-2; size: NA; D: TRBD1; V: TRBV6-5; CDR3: CASRTDRDGELFF; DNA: TGTGCCAGCAGGACTGACAGGGATGGGGAGCTGTTTTTT
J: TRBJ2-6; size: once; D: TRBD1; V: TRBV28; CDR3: CASSWGDRGSGANVLTF; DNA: TGTGCCAGCAGTTGGGGGGACAGGGGCTCTGGGGCCAACGTCCTGACTTTC
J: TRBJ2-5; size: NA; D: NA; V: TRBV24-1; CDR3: CATSGSEGGNQETQYF; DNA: TGTGCCACCAGTGGTTCTGAGGGAGGAAATCAAGAGACCCAGTACTTC